A selection of T cell receptor beta chains follows, all from one sample in a study of blood T cell repertoires in COVID-19. Method: immunoSEQ multiplex PCR; TCRdb's copy keeps in-frame clones and lacks some. The data contain roughly 120,000 clones, about 88% of them singletons. The specimen was peripheral blood. The receptor source for this set is a man in his sixties with COVID-19, enrolled during active disease. Each CDR3 is given with its conserved first and last residue. Fields, in order: V gene, D gene, J gene, clone size, CDR3 DNA, CDR3 protein. D genes are given only for firm matches. Some rows mark clone size as missing; the rest say once, few, many or name a class of expanded clone.

V: TRBV19
D: TRBD1
J: TRBJ2-5
size: few
DNA: TGTGCCAGTAGTCCCCGGACAGGGGGAGGGTGGGGAGAGACCCAGTACTTC
CDR3: CASSPRTGGGWGETQYF

V: TRBV4-2
D: TRBD2
J: TRBJ2-4
size: NA
DNA: TGTGCCAGCAGCCAAGATCTAGGGGCGGGAGACATTCAGTACTTC
CDR3: CASSQDLGAGDIQYF

V: TRBV7-9
D: TRBD1
J: TRBJ1-5
size: once
DNA: TGTGCCAGCAGCTTAACAGGGGGCAGCAATCAGCCCCAGCATTTT
CDR3: CASSLTGGSNQPQHF

V: TRBV12-3/TRBV12-4
D: NA
J: TRBJ1-5
size: NA
DNA: TGTGCCAGCAGAGGCAGGGAGGATCAGCCCCAGCATTTT
CDR3: CASRGREDQPQHF

V: TRBV28
D: TRBD1
J: TRBJ2-7
size: NA
DNA: TGTGCCAGCAGTACCGGACAGGGGGAATACTACGAGCAGTACTTC
CDR3: CASSTGQGEYYEQYF

V: TRBV27
D: TRBD1
J: TRBJ2-7
size: NA
DNA: TGTGCCAGCAGTGACAGGGGTAGCGGCCTCTCCTACGAGCAGTACTTC
CDR3: CASSDRGSGLSYEQYF

V: TRBV6-5
D: NA
J: TRBJ2-1
size: NA
DNA: TGTGCCAGCAGTACTTACAATGAGCAGTTCTTC
CDR3: CASSTYNEQFF

V: TRBV19
D: TRBD2
J: TRBJ2-3
size: NA
DNA: TGTGCCAGTAGTTTAGCGGGAGGGAGCACAGATACGCAGTATTTT
CDR3: CASSLAGGSTDTQYF

V: TRBV21-1
D: NA
J: TRBJ1-1
size: NA
DNA: TGTGCCGGAGGTCGCACTGAAGCTTTCTTT
CDR3: CAGGRTEAFF

V: TRBV12-3/TRBV12-4
D: NA
J: TRBJ1-1
size: NA
DNA: TGTGCCAGCAGTTTTCGTCCGGGAACTGAAGCTTTCTTT
CDR3: CASSFRPGTEAFF

V: TRBV28
D: TRBD2
J: TRBJ2-3
size: NA
DNA: TGTGCCAGCAGACTAGCGGGAGACGCAGATACGCAGTATTTT
CDR3: CASRLAGDADTQYF

V: TRBV7-2
D: TRBD2
J: TRBJ2-7
size: NA
DNA: TGTGCCAGCAGACTTACTAGCGGGGAACCCTACGAGCAGTACTTC
CDR3: CASRLTSGEPYEQYF

V: TRBV19
D: TRBD2
J: TRBJ2-4
size: NA
DNA: TGTGCCAGTAGTATCCGACGGGGGACTAGTTTACCCAAAAACATTCAGTACTTC
CDR3: CASSIRRGTSLPKNIQYF

V: TRBV7-9
D: NA
J: TRBJ1-6
size: NA
DNA: TGTGCCAGCGAGGGCGCAAATTCACCCCTCCACTTT
CDR3: CASEGANSPLHF

V: TRBV4-2
D: NA
J: TRBJ2-1
size: NA
DNA: TGTGCCAGCAGCACCTCGGAGGAGTACAATGAGCAGTTCTTC
CDR3: CASSTSEEYNEQFF

V: TRBV21-1
D: NA
J: TRBJ2-7
size: NA
DNA: TGTGCCAGCAGCAAAGGAAAGGACAGGGCATACGAGCAGTACTTC
CDR3: CASSKGKDRAYEQYF

V: TRBV2
D: TRBD1
J: TRBJ1-5
size: NA
DNA: TGTGCCAGCAGGACCGGGACAGCACAGAATCGGCCCCAGCATTTT
CDR3: CASRTGTAQNRPQHF

V: TRBV5-1
D: TRBD2
J: TRBJ2-2
size: NA
DNA: TGCGCCAGCAGCTTGTCAGGGCGGGAGTCCGGGGAGCTGTTTTTT
CDR3: CASSLSGRESGELFF

V: TRBV12-5
D: TRBD2
J: TRBJ2-7
size: NA
DNA: TGTGCTAGTGGTTTGGCCTGGACTAGCGGGAGCTACGAGCAGTACTTC
CDR3: CASGLAWTSGSYEQYF

V: TRBV7-3
D: TRBD2
J: TRBJ2-7
size: NA
DNA: TGTGCCAGCAGCTTAAGCGGCAGCGGGGAACCCTACGAGCAGTACTTC
CDR3: CASSLSGSGEPYEQYF

V: TRBV19
D: TRBD1
J: TRBJ1-2
size: NA
DNA: TGTGCCAGTAGCTTGGGACAGTTCTATGGCTACACCTTC
CDR3: CASSLGQFYGYTF

V: TRBV27
D: TRBD1
J: TRBJ1-1
size: NA
DNA: TGTGCCAGCAGTTCTCCAAACAGGGGCTGGGGTGAAGCTTTCTTT
CDR3: CASSSPNRGWGEAFF

V: TRBV11-2
D: NA
J: TRBJ2-5
size: NA
DNA: TGTGCCAGCACCCCGGGGTACCAAGAGACCCAGTACTTC
CDR3: CASTPGYQETQYF

V: TRBV6-1
D: TRBD1
J: TRBJ1-2
size: once
DNA: TGTGCCAGCAGTGAACGCGAGGGACAGGTGACGACTACGGGCTACACCTTC
CDR3: CASSEREGQVTTTGYTF

V: TRBV3-1/TRBV3-2
D: NA
J: TRBJ1-2
size: NA
DNA: TGTGCCAGCAGCCAAGCCGCAGGGCACTATGGCTACACCTTC
CDR3: CASSQAAGHYGYTF

V: TRBV11-3
D: NA
J: TRBJ2-7
size: NA
DNA: TGTGCCAGCAGCGCCCAGACAAACGCCTACGAGCAGTACTTC
CDR3: CASSAQTNAYEQYF

V: TRBV6-5
D: NA
J: TRBJ1-1
size: NA
DNA: TGTGCCAGCAGCGCCAGGGACACTGAAGCTTTCTTT
CDR3: CASSARDTEAFF

V: TRBV6-5
D: NA
J: TRBJ2-7
size: once
DNA: TGTGCCAGCAGTCGAACGGACAGAGCGTACGAGCAGTACTTC
CDR3: CASSRTDRAYEQYF

V: TRBV4-2
D: NA
J: TRBJ1-2
size: once
DNA: TGTGCCAGCAGCCAAGGGCAGAACCATAACTATGGCTACACCTTC
CDR3: CASSQGQNHNYGYTF

V: TRBV5-1
D: TRBD2
J: TRBJ2-1
size: NA
DNA: TGCGCCAGCACCTCGACTAGCGGGAGCTCCTACAATGAGCAGTTCTTC
CDR3: CASTSTSGSSYNEQFF

V: TRBV5-4
D: TRBD2
J: TRBJ2-3
size: NA
DNA: TGTGCCAGCAGCCGTACTAGCGAGCGCAGCACAGATACGCAGTATTTT
CDR3: CASSRTSERSTDTQYF

V: TRBV19
D: TRBD1
J: TRBJ1-6
size: NA
DNA: TGTGCCAGTAGGCCGGGACAGGGGGCAAGCTCCTATAATTCACCCCTCCACTTT
CDR3: CASRPGQGASSYNSPLHF

V: TRBV14
D: NA
J: TRBJ1-5
size: NA
DNA: TGTGCCAGCAGCCAAGGGAGGGACCAGCCCCAGCATTTT
CDR3: CASSQGRDQPQHF

V: TRBV3-1/TRBV3-2
D: NA
J: TRBJ2-3
size: NA
DNA: TGTGCCAGCAGCCAAGACACCCTCGGAGGTACGCAGTATTTT
CDR3: CASSQDTLGGTQYF

V: TRBV4-2
D: NA
J: TRBJ1-6
size: once
DNA: TGTGCCAGCAGCCCGATGGGAGGGAAGGGCTCCTATAATTCACCCCTCCACTTT
CDR3: CASSPMGGKGSYNSPLHF